Listed below are T cell receptor beta chains from one sample, sequenced in a study of cytomegalovirus exposure and HLA in healthy donors. TCRdb's table, derived via immunoSEQ multiplex PCR, lists solely in-frame clones and lacks some. The sample has some 160,000 clones; 65% to 85% are singletons. Sequencing was performed on PBMCs. The receptor source for this set is a man over 45 in good health and CMV-seropositive. Both conserved end residues are trimmed from each CDR3. A D gene is named only where the DNA matches it firmly. The listing skips clone size in some rows; elsewhere it reads once, few, many or a size class.

CDR3	size	length	V	J	D
ATSTSHASNSPLH	NA	13	TRBV15	TRBJ1-6	NA
ASSLGAAYEQY	NA	11	TRBV5-1	TRBJ2-7	NA
APTTSTGELF	NA	10	TRBV6-6	TRBJ2-2	NA
ASSLDLEAQY	NA	10	TRBV5-1	TRBJ2-7	NA
ASSSTASYNEQF	NA	12	TRBV5-5	TRBJ2-1	NA
ASSPPGSRDAGELF	NA	14	TRBV18	TRBJ2-2	NA
ASSPSGPYNEQF	NA	12	TRBV14	TRBJ2-1	NA
ASSQMGAGSNYGYT	NA	14	TRBV14	TRBJ1-2	NA
ATSRTRDSYNSPLH	NA	14	TRBV15	TRBJ1-6	TRBD1
ASRTGGNDGYT	NA	11	TRBV2	TRBJ1-2	TRBD1
ASSEEGGSNQPQH	NA	13	TRBV2	TRBJ1-5	TRBD1
SVGGTSGSGFEQF	NA	13	TRBV29-1	TRBJ2-1	TRBD2
ASSYSPGSYEQY	NA	12	TRBV6-5	TRBJ2-7	NA
SVERRMSSTDTQY	few	13	TRBV29-1	TRBJ2-3	NA
ASSRVTSVASGYNEQF	NA	16	TRBV18	TRBJ2-1	TRBD2
ASSNGAEGATDTQY	NA	14	TRBV21-1	TRBJ2-3	NA
ASSSTGRELF	NA	10	TRBV7-3	TRBJ2-2	NA
ASRGVSGGLYNEQF	once	14	TRBV27	TRBJ2-1	TRBD2
ASMRASSGANVLT	NA	13	TRBV6-5	TRBJ2-6	NA
ASSDSRQFSNQPQH	NA	14	TRBV2	TRBJ1-5	NA
ASSYGSKGQSYGYT	NA	14	TRBV6-5	TRBJ1-2	TRBD1
ASSRTGGVSQPQH	few	13	TRBV7-2	TRBJ1-5	TRBD1
ASSSLGGSSYNEQF	NA	14	TRBV5-1	TRBJ2-1	TRBD2
ASRTETGFGNTIY	NA	13	TRBV28	TRBJ1-3	TRBD1
ASSEVQINEKLF	NA	12	TRBV2	TRBJ1-4	NA
ASSPNKGFDEQF	NA	12	TRBV11-1	TRBJ2-1	NA
ASSLAGGADTEAF	NA	13	TRBV11-2	TRBJ1-1	TRBD1
ASSLGRSSYEQY	few	12	TRBV7-2	TRBJ2-7	NA
ASSWGQGPNTEAF	NA	13	TRBV5-1	TRBJ1-1	TRBD1
ASSPQRGGGETQY	few	13	TRBV7-2	TRBJ2-5	TRBD1
AWRGLAGGYQETQY	NA	14	TRBV30	TRBJ2-5	TRBD2